This T cell receptor (beta chain) came from a study of cytomegalovirus exposure and HLA in healthy donors. The V end was cut by 4 bases, the J end by 3 bases, with 10 bases between. The CDR3 has 15 amino acids. CDR1 and CDR2 from the germline V gene are MDHEN and SYDVKM. Primers for the PCR totalled 60 Vbeta and 13 Jbeta. Repertoires were generated with immunoSEQ multiplex PCR, while TCRdb's copy carries only in-frame clones and drops some. The data show some 92,000 clones, about four fifths seen once. This receptor was taken from a young man in good health and CMV-seropositive. Source material: PBMCs. The rearrangement joins TRBV28 to TRBJ2-6, with D maybe TRBD1 (6 bases). CDR3 nucleotide sequence: TGTGCCAGCAGTTCCCCAGGGGTTGGGGCCAACGTCCTGACTTTC. It codes for CASSSPGVGANVLTF.